This section outlines one TCR beta chain sequence together with its context. Its antigen target is currently unknown. Base qualities are not recorded, but no much larger clone differs from it by a single base. These data belong to a study of cytomegalovirus exposure and HLA in healthy donors (dated by TCRdb to about 2017). With respect to the entire study: An earlier analysis of a few hundred of the donors reported under 300 Gb of sequence data and 90 million to 120 million unique TCR beta sequences obtained from about 179 million T cells. An early release that covered about 600 HLA-typed donors contained about 300 gigabases of sequencing data and roughly 84 million unique TCR sequences. The genetic ancestry cluster associated with self-reported Caucasian donors included about four fifths of the roughly 400 genotyped donors. The aim of the study was to test whether cataloging public T cell receptors could identify signatures of past pathogen exposure. Using immunosequencing, the study profiled T cell repertoires from around 680 subjects and related those repertoires to cytomegalovirus serostatus. A separate validation cohort of over 95 different subjects was used in addition to the roughly 640-subject first cohort. To predict cytomegalovirus infection status, the study brought together high-throughput TCR immunosequencing, statistical association of individual TCRs with disease status, and machine learning. A later analysis re-analyzed previously published TCR beta repertoires from roughly 600 donors and added high-resolution HLA genotyping to study TCR occurrence patterns. Rather than drawing on any new phenotypic data, the later analysis identified candidate immune exposures from TCR beta sequences and the way those sequences occurred across donors. In an earlier analysis of roughly 580 of the donors, high-throughput TCR beta sequencing was used to judge whether each TCR beta V gene segment behaved as functional or pseudogenic. Donor age, sex, ethnicity and CMV serostatus were compiled alongside the repertoire data. Genome-wide SNP genotypes for about three fifths of the roughly 670 donors were used in a later genetic analysis, which treated that subset as a discovery cohort. All discovery cohort repertoires had been generated using a single sequencing platform. HLA typing covered class I and class II loci at four-digit resolution. Typing coverage differed by locus: A, B, C, DRB1 and DQB1 were typed in roughly 620-630 donors, DQA1 in approximately 520, DPA1 in 600 to 610, and DPB1 in about 450. Roughly five DR-DQ haplotypes were treated as single units for association and clustering because of strong linkage in the cohort. Among approximately 370 genotyped donors of the cohort, an average of around 220,000 unique TCR beta nucleotide sequences was sequenced per donor, of which approximately 18% were non-productive.

The library was built by means of the immunoSEQ multiplex PCR assay. A mixture of 60 forward primers for TCR Vbeta segments and 13 reverse primers for TCR Jbeta segments was used in the multiplex PCR. The CDR3 region of rearranged TCR beta genes was amplified from genomic DNA with a multiplex PCR assay. The amplified TCR beta libraries were sequenced on the Illumina HiSeq System as 87-base-pair reads. The authors' pipeline ran thus. Across the 600 to 700 repertoires, a later analysis counted about 81 million unique TCR beta chains, around 11 million of which were shared by at least two donors. Raw reads were error-corrected and collapsed into unique sequences with a nearest-neighbor algorithm that merged closely related sequences to remove PCR and sequencing errors. To assign V, D and J gene segments, CDR3 sequences were aligned to IMGT reference sequences. For a sequence to be retained, a match of at least six nucleotides was required to both a V gene segment and a J gene segment. A rearrangement counted as productive if the CDR3 had no stop codons and remained in frame with V and J, and every other rearrangement counted as non-productive. Following IMGT convention, CDR3 was defined as the stretch from the second conserved V-encoded cysteine up to the conserved J-encoded phenylalanine. Sequences without an unambiguous match to a single V gene segment were excluded from the earlier analysis of 500 to 700 of the donors. An earlier analysis of around 600 of the donors classified V segments as functional when productive rearrangements were above 56.7% and as segregating when the standard deviation between donors was above 5%. A statistical classification framework was built for diagnosing cytomegalovirus status from the catalog of TCR beta chain sequences. In a later analysis, V and J genes were assigned by comparing TCR nucleotide sequences against IMGT/GENE-DB human TR gene sequences. A later analysis assigned CDR3 sequences and most-parsimonious VDJ recombination scenarios with the TCRdist pipeline. A later analysis defined each TCR beta chain by its CDR3 amino acid sequence plus V-gene family, and excluded reads lacking a unique V-gene family. In a later analysis, 450 to 600 highly shared, low-generation-probability nucleotide sequences were removed to address suspected cross-contamination and a sequencing artifact. A later analysis calculated a clonal expansion index for each public chain from normalized within-repertoire ranks of inferred template counts. Generation probabilities in a later analysis came from a VDJ recombination model fitted to out-of-frame rearrangements, and those results were checked against IGoR. A later analysis scored TCR-TCR, TCR-HLA and TCR-CMV co-occurrence with hypergeometric tests, applying a repertoire-size bias correction to TCR pairs. To estimate false discovery rates, a later analysis permuted the HLA or CMV assignments 20 times. In a later analysis, co-occurring TCRs were grouped with DBSCAN, and TCRdist sequence similarity was added when clustering was performed within HLA-allele-positive subsets. Repertoires with fewer than 30,000 or more than 120,000 public chains, plus five repertoires with anomalous nucleotide sharing, were excluded from co-occurrence clustering. Held by TCRdb, this immuneACCESS table contains in-frame sequences only and omits some clones. Under half of the omission traces to an unresolved V gene where checked; the cause of the rest is unknown. The V and J calls and clone size come from that table; D and trimming were worked out from the DNA. The table for this sample lists 130,000 or so clones; roughly 74% of them were counted only once. Together, the top ten hold roughly 7.2% of the sample.

Broad study findings and their caveats: The earlier analysis of some 560 of the donors excluded about 16 rarely observed V segments, including chromosome 9 orphons, because counts were too low. Across donors, most TCR sequences were observed very rarely, whereas some public TCRs were present in many individuals. According to a later analysis, most CMV-associated TCR beta chains appeared to be HLA-restricted, and the HLA associations seemed to be driven largely by CMV exposure. When HLA alleles, especially DR and DQ, strongly co-occurred, TCR associations were difficult to assign to individual alleles. An earlier analysis of approximately 500 of the donors showed that most TCR beta V segments appeared in productive rearrangements either about 90% or about 30% of the time, which broadly matched IMGT annotations. Cytomegalovirus status was reported to be diagnosed by the classifier with high specificity and sensitivity in both the original and validation cohorts. The presence/absence analyses assumed that sequencing depth was roughly uniform across donors, and that assumption may not be true. A few of the identified cytomegalovirus-associated TCR beta chains were confirmed in vitro to be specific for cytomegalovirus antigens. In a later analysis, the rate of TCR association differed among HLA loci, with DRB1 alleles having the most associated TCRs and HLA-C alleles having the fewest. The 87-base-pair reads could not distinguish some IMGT-functional V segments, including TRBV6-2 and TRBV6-3, so those segments were excluded. A later analysis found that HLA-associated TCR beta chains were more clonally expanded and had lower generation probabilities than equally common non-associated chains. A further reported finding was that TCR beta sequences accurately predicted the HLA-A and HLA-B alleles for most subjects in the first cohort. In a later analysis, several top co-occurrence clusters were reported to appear linked to parvovirus B19, influenza, CMV and Epstein-Barr virus. A total of fewer than 200 TCR beta chains were listed by the study as associated with cytomegalovirus. The sequencing pipeline was judged likely to have produced a cluster of highly shared sequence variants as a technical artifact. The authors suggested that the approach could potentially be extended to other disease states and immunological phenotypes. In a later analysis, about 16,000 TCR beta sequences were associated with specific HLA alleles at a false discovery rate of 0.05. Linkage disequilibrium might explain the correlated functional status among segregating V segments, but an unknown experimental factor could not be excluded. HLA typing was unavailable for some donors at each locus, so association tests used only the typed subset. V-gene and J-gene trimming of TCR beta chains was associated with a missense DCLRE1C variant in a later genetic analysis, and the association was replicated in an independent cohort. For the cohort, immune exposure information was limited to CMV serostatus. This cohort had only TCR beta chains sequenced, and the lack of alpha or paired-chain data limited which features could be detected. According to a later genetic analysis, donors in an Asian-associated ancestry cluster had fewer N-insertions in productive TCRs than the roughly 700-donor mean.

In total, 600 or so healthy bone marrow donors made up the cohort. At the time of sampling, every cohort member was nominally healthy, though immune exposures that went unrecorded were likely present. The donor tested CMV seronegative and was one of the 352 seronegative cohort members. Every donor gave a peripheral blood sample, and the peripheral blood mononuclear cells from that sample were used for TCR beta sequencing. Genomic DNA extraction from the blood cell samples was performed with the Qiagen DNeasy Blood Extraction Kit. Spanning cysteine to phenylalanine, the CDR3 consists of 12 amino acids. This entry keeps only the CDR3 DNA: 36 bases, framed from base 1. Cut back by 5 bases and 4 bases, the V and J ends lie 8 bases apart. Per the germline V gene, SNHLY is the CDR1 and FYNNEI is the CDR2.

The sequenced sample consisted of PBMCs. Recombination linked TRBV2 to TRBJ2-5, with an unclear D gene assignment. The TCR comes from a male donor in good health and CMV-seronegative. The base sequence is TGTGCCAGCAGTACTAAAGGAGAGACCCAGTACTTC. Translated, this is CASSTKGETQYF.